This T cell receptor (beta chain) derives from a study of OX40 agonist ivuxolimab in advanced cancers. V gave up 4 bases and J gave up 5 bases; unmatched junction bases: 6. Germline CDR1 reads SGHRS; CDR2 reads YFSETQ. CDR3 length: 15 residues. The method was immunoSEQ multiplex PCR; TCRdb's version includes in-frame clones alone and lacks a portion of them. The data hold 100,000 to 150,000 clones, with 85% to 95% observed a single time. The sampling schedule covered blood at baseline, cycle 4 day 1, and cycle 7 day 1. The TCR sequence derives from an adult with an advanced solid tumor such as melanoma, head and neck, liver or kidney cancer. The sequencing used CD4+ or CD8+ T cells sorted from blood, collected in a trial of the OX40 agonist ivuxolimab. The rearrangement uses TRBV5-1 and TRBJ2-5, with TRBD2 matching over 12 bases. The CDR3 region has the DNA TGCGCCAGCAGCATCGGACTAGCGGGGAGGGAGACCCAGTACTTC. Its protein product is CASSIGLAGRETQYF. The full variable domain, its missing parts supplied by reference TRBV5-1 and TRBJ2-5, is KAGVTQTPRYLIKTRGQQVTLSCSPISGHRSVSWYQQTPGQGLQFLFEYFSETQRNKGNFPGRFSGRQFSNSRSEMNVSTLELGDSALYLCASSIGLAGRETQYFGPGTRLLVL.